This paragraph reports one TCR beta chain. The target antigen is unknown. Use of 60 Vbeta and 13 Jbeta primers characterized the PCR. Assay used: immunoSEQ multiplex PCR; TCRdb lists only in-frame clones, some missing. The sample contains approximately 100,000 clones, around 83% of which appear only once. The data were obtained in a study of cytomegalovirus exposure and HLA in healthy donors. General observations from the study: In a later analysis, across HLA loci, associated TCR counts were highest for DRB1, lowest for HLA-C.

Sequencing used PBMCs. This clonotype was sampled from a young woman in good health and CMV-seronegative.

CDR3 loop: CASSPRGRGYNEQFF. CDR3 nucleotides: TGTGCCAGCAGCCCGAGGGGGCGGGGTTACAATGAGCAGTTCTTC. J is TRBJ2-1 and V is TRBV11-3; possibly TRBD1 for D (7 bases). CDR1 SGHNT and CDR2 YENEEA come from the germline V gene. V was pared by 5 bases and J by 4 bases, with 15 bases between. There are 15 residues in the CDR3.